The 7 T cell receptor beta chains below were found in one sample sequenced in a study of blood T cells in healthy people across ages. A second 7 to 11 cycle PCR used barcoded and J-beta primers. TCRdb analysed the 5' RACE reads with MiXCR anew, one entry per CDR3 protein. The data contain more than 800,000 distinct CDR3 sequences, 29% of them singletons. The sample comprised blood. The source is a woman aged 80 or older in good health.

The gene calls are TRBV4-1 and TRBJ2-5; 7 bases are a match to TRBD1. Looked up from germline, CDR1 is MGHRA and CDR2 is YSYEKL. This CDR3 is 15 amino acids long. V was pared by 5 bases and J by 0 bases, with 6 bases of the junction left unmatched. Here the CDR3 reads CASSSDRSNQETQYF. CDR3 nucleotides: TGCGCCAGCAGCTCGGACAGGAGTAACCAAGAGACCCAGTACTTC.

This clonotype was counted between two and nine times. This may be a read error: a much more frequent sequence differs by one nucleotide. The chain is built from TRBV28 and TRBJ2-5; TRBD1 matches 9 bases. CDR3 length equals 15 residues. J was trimmed by 11 bases and V by 5 bases; bases with no gene match: 15. Germline loops: CDR1 MDHEN, CDR2 SYDVKM. CDR3 DNA sequence: TGTGCCAGCAGTACATACGGGACAGGGACTACTGAGCAGTACTTC. It encodes CASSTYGTGTTEQYF.

This clonotype was seen at least ten times. V gene TRBV7-2 combines with J gene TRBJ1-2; 7 bases line up with TRBD1. The CDR3 runs to 16 residues. V trimming: 3 bases; J trimming: 1 base; junction bases outside the gene matches: 8. The germline CDR1 and CDR2 sequences are SGHTA and FQGNSA. The CDR3 region is CASSLGQRNFNYGYTF. In DNA form, the CDR3 reads TGTGCCAGCAGCTTGGGACAGCGGAACTTTAACTATGGCTACACCTTC. The whole variable domain, remainder taken from reference TRBV7-2 and TRBJ1-2, is GAGVSQSPSNKVTEKGKDVELRCDPISGHTALYWYRQSLGQGLEFLIYFQGNSAPDKSGLPSDRFSAERTGGSVSTLTIQRTQQEDSAVYLCASSLGQRNFNYGYTFGSGTRLTVV.

This clonotype was picked up many times. This chain uses TRBV7-2 with TRBJ2-7; TRBD2 aligns across 9 bases. Per the germline V gene, CDR1 is SGHTA and CDR2 is FQGNSA. This CDR3 has 14 residues. Trimming took 5 bases from V and 3 from J; bases not matched to a gene: 5. The CDR3 DNA is TGTGCCAGCAGCCGTAGCGGGGGTCTCTACGAGCAGTACTTC. Protein sequence: CASSRSGGLYEQYF.

This sequence joins TRBV4-1 and TRBJ1-2, with TRBD1 identical over 7 bases. V was pared by 4 bases and J by 4 bases, with 12 bases of the junction left unmatched. The V gene's germline CDR1 is MGHRA and CDR2 YSYEKL. The CDR3 covers 16 residues. The CDR3 region is CASSLPGTASSYGYTF. The CDR3 DNA sequence: TGCGCCAGCAGCCTTCCCGGGACAGCGAGTTCCTATGGCTACACCTTC.

CDR3 loop: CSAERRTGGTYGQYF. The DNA for the CDR3 is TGCAGTGCCGAGAGAAGGACAGGGGGCACCTACGGGCAGTACTTC. The V gene is TRBV20-1, the J gene TRBJ2-4, with 11 bases that match TRBD1. The CDR3 consists of 15 residues. In germline, CDR1 is DFQATT, CDR2 SNEGSKA (reference sequence). J lost 13 bases, V lost 6 bases, and 17 bases had no gene match.

This clonotype showed up many times. The genes are TRBV6-2 or TRBV6-3 and TRBJ1-2; perhaps TRBD1 as D (6 bases). This CDR3 spans 16 amino acids. The germline V and J ends were trimmed by 5 bases and 4 bases, with 20 bases remaining between them. Germline loops: CDR1 MNHEY, CDR2 SVGEGT. The CDR3 sequence is CASSAHAGTGFYGYTF. DNA for the CDR3: TGTGCCAGCAGTGCCCACGCCGGCACAGGGTTCTATGGCTACACCTTC.